This TCR beta chain was recovered during a study of cytomegalovirus exposure and HLA in healthy donors (dated by TCRdb to the late 2010s). Regarding the complete study: In an earlier analysis of approximately 640 of the donors, 276 Gb of sequence data and 120 million or so unique TCR beta sequences from roughly 190 million T cells were reported. An early release that covered about 640 HLA-typed donors contained about 300 gigabases of sequencing data and about 84 million unique TCR sequences. Of the roughly 400 genotyped donors, over 70% fell in the genetic ancestry cluster associated with self-reported Caucasian donors. The study aimed to test whether cataloging public T cell receptors could reveal signatures of past pathogen exposure. The T cell repertoires of 700 or so subjects were profiled by immunosequencing and related to cytomegalovirus serostatus. Besides the first cohort of approximately 710 subjects, a separate validation cohort made up of 90 to 150 different subjects was used. High-throughput TCR immunosequencing, statistical association of individual TCRs with disease status, and machine learning were combined to predict cytomegalovirus infection status. A later analysis re-examined previously published TCR beta repertoires from 610 or so donors and added high-resolution HLA genotyping to investigate patterns of TCR occurrence. In the later analysis, no new phenotypic data were used to find candidate immune exposures; instead, reliance was placed on TCR beta sequences and their occurrence across donors. In an earlier analysis of 500 to 650 of the donors, high-throughput TCR beta sequencing was used to judge whether each TCR beta V gene segment behaved as functional or pseudogenic. Donor age, sex, ethnicity and CMV serostatus were compiled together with the repertoire data. A later genetic analysis used genome-wide SNP genotypes for about three fifths of the 666 donors, treating that subset as a discovery cohort. Every discovery cohort repertoire had been produced on one sequencing platform. Class I and class II HLA loci were covered by the typing at four-digit resolution. Typing coverage varied by locus: roughly 629-640 donors for A, B, C, DRB1 and DQB1; some 520 for DQA1; approximately 570 for DPA1; more than 450 for DPB1. Four to six DR-DQ haplotypes were handled as single units for association and clustering, since linkage in the cohort was strong. On average, around 230,000 unique TCR beta nucleotide sequences were sequenced per donor among about 400 genotyped donors of the cohort, with roughly 20% of those sequences being non-productive.

As concerns this clone: No cognate antigen has been identified for it. No much larger clone exists at a distance of one base, and base qualities are not known.

The germline V gene encodes CDR1 SGHTA and CDR2 FQGNSA. The CDR3 goes from the cysteine to the phenylalanine over 12 residues. The retained sequence is limited to the CDR3, 36 bases, with the frame set at the first base. At the junction V is shortened by 5 bases and J by 6 bases, with 8 bases in between. In total, just over 650 healthy bone marrow donors made up the cohort. At the time of sampling, every cohort member was nominally healthy, though immune exposures that went unrecorded were likely present. The donor was CMV seronegative and was included in the group of a few hundred seronegative cohort members. A peripheral blood sample was provided by each donor, and peripheral blood mononuclear cells were used for TCR beta sequencing. Genomic DNA was extracted from the blood cell samples with the Qiagen DNeasy Blood Extraction Kit. Libraries were prepared through the immunoSEQ multiplex PCR assay. For the multiplex PCR, a mixture combining 60 forward primers for TCR Vbeta segments and 13 reverse primers for TCR Jbeta segments was used. The CDR3 region of rearranged TCR beta genes was amplified from genomic DNA by a multiplex PCR assay. On the Illumina HiSeq System, the amplified TCR beta libraries were sequenced as 87-base-pair reads. The paper's data handling went like this. A later analysis tallied 75 million to 95 million unique TCR beta chains across the 700 or so repertoires, and roughly 11 million of those chains were shared by two or more donors. To remove PCR and sequencing errors, raw reads were error-corrected and collapsed into unique sequences using a nearest-neighbor algorithm that merged closely related sequences. To assign V, D and J gene segments, CDR3 sequences were aligned to IMGT reference sequences. For a sequence to be retained, at least a six-nucleotide match to both a V gene segment and a J gene segment was required. A rearrangement counted as productive if the CDR3 had no stop codons and remained in frame with V and J, and every other rearrangement counted as non-productive. Following IMGT convention, CDR3 was defined as the stretch from the second conserved V-encoded cysteine up to the conserved J-encoded phenylalanine. In an earlier analysis of around 570 of the donors, sequences lacking an unambiguous match to a single V gene segment were excluded. An earlier analysis of approximately 590 of the donors called V segments functional above 56.7% productive rearrangements and segregating when the between-donor standard deviation exceeded 5%. A statistical classification framework was built to diagnose cytomegalovirus status from the catalog of TCR beta chain sequences. In a later analysis, V and J genes were assigned by comparing TCR nucleotide sequences against IMGT/GENE-DB human TR gene sequences. Using the TCRdist pipeline, a later analysis assigned CDR3 sequences along with most-parsimonious VDJ recombination scenarios. In a later analysis, each TCR beta chain was defined by its CDR3 amino acid sequence together with its V-gene family, and reads lacking a unique V-gene family were excluded. To address suspected cross-contamination and a sequencing artifact, a later analysis removed some 620 highly shared, low-generation-probability nucleotide sequences. In a later analysis, a clonal expansion index for each public chain was calculated from normalized within-repertoire ranks of inferred template counts. A later analysis computed generation probabilities with a VDJ recombination model fitted to out-of-frame rearrangements, and checked the results against IGoR. A later analysis scored TCR-TCR, TCR-HLA and TCR-CMV co-occurrence with hypergeometric tests, applying a repertoire-size bias correction to TCR pairs. A later analysis estimated false discovery rates by permuting HLA or CMV assignments 20 times. In a later analysis, co-occurring TCRs were grouped using DBSCAN, with TCRdist sequence similarity added in when clustering inside HLA-allele-positive subsets. Repertoires with fewer than 30,000 or more than 120,000 public chains, plus five repertoires with anomalous nucleotide sharing, were excluded from co-occurrence clustering. The table was pulled from immuneACCESS by TCRdb, which kept in-frame rearrangements only. Such tables lose some clones; where checked, under half of the loss comes from unresolved V genes, and the rest has no known cause. That table is the source of V, J and clone size, and D and trimming were worked out from the DNA. This sample holds under 250,000 clones; 85% were observed only once. The ten most abundant clones make up 2% to 2.5% of the sample.

Results and caveats for the whole study, not just this receptor: A further reported finding was that TCR beta sequences accurately predicted the HLA-A and HLA-B alleles for most subjects in the first cohort. The authors suggested that the approach could potentially be extended to other disease states and immunological phenotypes. Presence/absence analyses assumed roughly uniform sequencing depth across donors, an assumption that may not hold. A later analysis found that TCR association rates varied across HLA loci, with DRB1 alleles showing the most associated TCRs and HLA-C alleles the fewest. Broadly in line with IMGT annotations, most TCR beta V segments showed up in productive rearrangements about 87% or about 30% of the time in an earlier analysis of roughly 590 of the donors. Because HLA typing was unavailable for some donors at each locus, only the typed subset was used in association tests. Linkage disequilibrium might explain the correlated functional status among segregating V segments, but an unknown experimental factor could not be excluded. The classifier was reported to diagnose cytomegalovirus status with high specificity and sensitivity in both the original cohort and the validation cohort. Across donors, most TCR sequences were observed very rarely, whereas some public TCRs were present in many individuals. According to a later genetic analysis, donors in an Asian-associated ancestry cluster had fewer N-insertions in productive TCRs than the approximately 650-donor mean. When HLA alleles, especially DR and DQ, strongly co-occurred, attributing TCR associations to individual alleles was difficult. According to a later analysis, most CMV-associated TCR beta chains appeared to be HLA-restricted, and the HLA associations seemed to be driven largely by CMV exposure. In this cohort, only TCR beta chains were sequenced, and detectable features were limited by the absence of alpha or paired-chain data. The study gave a list of roughly 150 TCR beta chains associated with cytomegalovirus. A group of highly shared sequence variants was considered likely to be a technical artifact of the sequencing pipeline. An association between a missense DCLRE1C variant and V-gene and J-gene trimming of TCR beta chains was found in a later genetic analysis and replicated in an independent cohort. In vitro tests confirmed that a few of the cytomegalovirus-associated TCR beta chains recognize cytomegalovirus antigens. The only immune exposure information available for the cohort was CMV serostatus. A later analysis reported that several top co-occurrence clusters appeared linked to parvovirus B19, influenza, CMV and Epstein-Barr virus. Compared with equally common non-associated chains, HLA-associated TCR beta chains in a later analysis were more clonally expanded and had lower generation probabilities. Because the 87-base-pair reads could not distinguish some IMGT-functional V segments, including TRBV6-2 and TRBV6-3, those segments were excluded. Specific HLA alleles were associated with roughly 16,000 TCR beta sequences at a false discovery rate of 0.05 in a later analysis. The earlier analysis of 587 of the donors excluded approximately 15 rarely observed V segments, including chromosome 9 orphons, because counts were too low.

Material: PBMCs. This TCR came from a woman aged 45 to 65 in good health and CMV-seronegative. The receptor chain draws on TRBV7-2 and TRBJ2-1; the D gene is unclear. This receptor carries the CDR3 CASSPPLNEQFF. The DNA sequence reads TGTGCCAGCAGCCCCCCTCTCAATGAGCAGTTCTTC.